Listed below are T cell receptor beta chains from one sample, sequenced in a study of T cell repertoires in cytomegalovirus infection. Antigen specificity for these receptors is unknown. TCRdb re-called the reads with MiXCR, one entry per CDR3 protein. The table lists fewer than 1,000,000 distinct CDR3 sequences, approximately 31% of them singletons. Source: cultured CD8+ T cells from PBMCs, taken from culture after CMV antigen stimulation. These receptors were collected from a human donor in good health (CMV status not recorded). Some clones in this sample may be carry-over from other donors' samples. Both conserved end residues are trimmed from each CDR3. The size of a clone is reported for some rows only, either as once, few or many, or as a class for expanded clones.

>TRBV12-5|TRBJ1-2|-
ASASNPFSQTDLYGYT
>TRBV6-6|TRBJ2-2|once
ASGGKDTGELF
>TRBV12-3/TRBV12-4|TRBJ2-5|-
ASSFNVGLDGGGETQY
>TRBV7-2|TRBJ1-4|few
ASSLGGIYRSNEKLF
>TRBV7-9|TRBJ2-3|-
ASSTPERREADTQY
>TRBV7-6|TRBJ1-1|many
ASSLAVSTQNTEAF
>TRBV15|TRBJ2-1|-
VTSRGQGANEQF
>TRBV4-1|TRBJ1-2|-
ASSQSPADGYT
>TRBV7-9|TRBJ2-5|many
ASSLELRHTETQY
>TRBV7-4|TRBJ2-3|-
ASTLGTY
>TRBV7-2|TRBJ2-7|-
ASSSLGGGAYEQY
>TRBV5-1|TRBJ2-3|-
ASSLAASGGTDTQY
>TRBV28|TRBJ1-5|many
ASSFDSHLNQPQH
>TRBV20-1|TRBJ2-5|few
SASDRGQTFLGETQY
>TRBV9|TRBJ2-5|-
ASSVDREGRDQETQY
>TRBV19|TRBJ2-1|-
ASAAGTSEF
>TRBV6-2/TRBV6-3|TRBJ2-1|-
ASALQSGGVLYNEQF